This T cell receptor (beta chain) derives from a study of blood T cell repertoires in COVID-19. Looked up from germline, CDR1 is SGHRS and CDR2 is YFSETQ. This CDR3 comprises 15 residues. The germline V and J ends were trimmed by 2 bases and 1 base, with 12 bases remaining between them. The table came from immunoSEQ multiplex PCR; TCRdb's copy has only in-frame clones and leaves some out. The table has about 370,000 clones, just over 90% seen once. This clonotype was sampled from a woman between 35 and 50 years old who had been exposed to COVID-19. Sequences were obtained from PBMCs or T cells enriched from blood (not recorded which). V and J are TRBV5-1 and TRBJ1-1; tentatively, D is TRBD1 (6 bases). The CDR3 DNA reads TGCGCCAGCAGCTTTACGACGGGACAGAACACTGAAGCTTTCTTT. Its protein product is CASSFTTGQNTEAFF.